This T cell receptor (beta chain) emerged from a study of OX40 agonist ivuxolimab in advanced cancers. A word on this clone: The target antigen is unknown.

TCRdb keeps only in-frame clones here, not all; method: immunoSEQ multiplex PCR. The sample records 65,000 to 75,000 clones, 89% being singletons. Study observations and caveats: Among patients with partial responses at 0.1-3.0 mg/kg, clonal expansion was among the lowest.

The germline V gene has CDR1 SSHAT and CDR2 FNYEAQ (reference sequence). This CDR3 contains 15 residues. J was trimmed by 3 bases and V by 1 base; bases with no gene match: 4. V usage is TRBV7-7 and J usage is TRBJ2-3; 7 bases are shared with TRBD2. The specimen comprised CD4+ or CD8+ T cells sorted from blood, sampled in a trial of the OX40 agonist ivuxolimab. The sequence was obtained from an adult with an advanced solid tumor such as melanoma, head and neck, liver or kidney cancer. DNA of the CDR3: TGTGCCAGCAGCTTAGTTGCGGGAGCGACAGATACGCAGTATTTT. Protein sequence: CASSLVAGATDTQYF.